This T cell receptor beta chain was sequenced during a study of identical twins. General observations from the study: Excess sharing between twins was weaker in beta out-of-frame sequences.

Every sampled donor was Caucasian and healthy. This clonotype appeared many times. The antigen remains undetermined. MiXCR, run by TCRdb on the 5' RACE reads, gives a single entry per CDR3 protein. Of hundreds of thousands of distinct CDR3 sequences listed, 6.1% are singletons. CDR3 length: 13 residues. V was pared by 5 bases and J by 5 bases, with 2 bases of the junction left unmatched. The clonotype comes from a man in his late teens or twenties in good health. The genes are TRBV12-3 or TRBV12-4 and TRBJ1-5; 8 bases are a match to TRBD1. Sample: naive T cells sorted from blood. The CDR3 loop is CASSGQGDQPQHF. DNA for the CDR3: TGTGCCAGCAGTGGACAGGGAGATCAGCCCCAGCATTTT.